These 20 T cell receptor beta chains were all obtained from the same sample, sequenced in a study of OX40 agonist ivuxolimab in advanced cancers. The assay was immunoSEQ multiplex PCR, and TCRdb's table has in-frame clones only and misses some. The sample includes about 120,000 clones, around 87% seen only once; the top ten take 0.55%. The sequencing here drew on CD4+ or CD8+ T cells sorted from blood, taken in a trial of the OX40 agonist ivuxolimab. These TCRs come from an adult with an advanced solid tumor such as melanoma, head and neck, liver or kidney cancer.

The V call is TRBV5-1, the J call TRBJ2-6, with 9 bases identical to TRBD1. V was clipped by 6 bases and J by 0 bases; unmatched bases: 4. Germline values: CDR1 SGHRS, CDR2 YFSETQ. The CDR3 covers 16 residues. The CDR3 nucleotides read TGCGCCAGCACCGGGACAGGGAACTCTGGGGCCAACGTCCTGACTTTC. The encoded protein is CASTGTGNSGANVLTF.

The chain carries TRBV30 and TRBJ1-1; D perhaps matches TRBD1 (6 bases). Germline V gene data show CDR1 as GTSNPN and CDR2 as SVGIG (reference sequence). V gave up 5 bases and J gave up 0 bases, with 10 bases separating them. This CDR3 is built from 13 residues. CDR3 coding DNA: TGTGCCTGGTCAACAGGGATGAACACTGAAGCTTTCTTT. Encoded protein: CAWSTGMNTEAFF.

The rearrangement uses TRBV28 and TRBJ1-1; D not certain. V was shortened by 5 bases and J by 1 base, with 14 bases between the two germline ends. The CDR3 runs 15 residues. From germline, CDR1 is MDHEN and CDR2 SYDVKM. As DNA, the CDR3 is TGTGCCAGCAGTAGAAGTCTCCCTGGGAACACTGAAGCTTTCTTT. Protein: CASSRSLPGNTEAFF.

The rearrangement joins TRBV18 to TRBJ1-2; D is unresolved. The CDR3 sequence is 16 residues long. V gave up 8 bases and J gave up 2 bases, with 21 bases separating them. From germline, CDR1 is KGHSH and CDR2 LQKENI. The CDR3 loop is CASTVNGGVGNYGYTF. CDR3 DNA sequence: TGTGCCAGCACCGTCAACGGCGGGGTAGGGAACTATGGCTACACCTTC.

The CDR3 coding sequence is TGTGCCAGCAGTTCCGGACAGGGACTCTCTGGAAACACCATATATTTT. Translation: CASSSGQGLSGNTIYF. The V call is TRBV28, the J call TRBJ1-3; 8 bases agree with TRBD1. V was clipped by 4 bases and J by 0 bases; unmatched bases: 5. There are 16 residues in the CDR3. The germline gives CDR1 MDHEN, CDR2 SYDVKM. Full variable domain (rest looked up from reference TRBV28 and TRBJ1-3): DVKVTQSSRYLVKRTGEKVFLECVQDMDHENMFWYRQDPGLGLRLIYFSYDVKMKEKGDIPEGYSVSREKKERFSLILESASTNQTSMYLCASSSGQGLSGNTIYFGEGSWLTVV.

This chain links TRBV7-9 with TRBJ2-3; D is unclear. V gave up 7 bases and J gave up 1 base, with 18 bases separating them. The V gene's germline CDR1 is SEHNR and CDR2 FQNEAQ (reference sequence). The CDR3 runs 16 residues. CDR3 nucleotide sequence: TGTGCCAGCACCATTACGGGTTTGGGTCGCACAGATACGCAGTATTTT. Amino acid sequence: CASTITGLGRTDTQYF.

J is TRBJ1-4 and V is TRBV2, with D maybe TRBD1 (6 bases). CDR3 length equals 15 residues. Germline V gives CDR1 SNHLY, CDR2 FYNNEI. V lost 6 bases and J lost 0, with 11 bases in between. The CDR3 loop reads CASRAGAATNEKLFF. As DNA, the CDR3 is TGTGCCAGCAGGGCGGGGGCTGCAACTAATGAAAAACTGTTTTTT.

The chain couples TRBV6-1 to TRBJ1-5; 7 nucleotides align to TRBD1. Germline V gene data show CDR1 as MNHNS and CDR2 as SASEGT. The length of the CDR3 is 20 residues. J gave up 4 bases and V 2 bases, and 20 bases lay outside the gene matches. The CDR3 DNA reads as TGTGCCAGCAGTGAATCGGTTGCAGGGGGGCCTATTATAGGGAATCAGCCCCAGCATTTT. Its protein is CASSESVAGGPIIGNQPQHF.

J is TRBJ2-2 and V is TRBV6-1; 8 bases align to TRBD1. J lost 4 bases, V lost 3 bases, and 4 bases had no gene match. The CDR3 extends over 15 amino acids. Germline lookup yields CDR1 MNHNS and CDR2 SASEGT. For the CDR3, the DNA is TGTGCCAGCAGTGAGCAGGGGGCAGGCACCGGGGAGCTGTTTTTT. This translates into CASSEQGAGTGELFF.

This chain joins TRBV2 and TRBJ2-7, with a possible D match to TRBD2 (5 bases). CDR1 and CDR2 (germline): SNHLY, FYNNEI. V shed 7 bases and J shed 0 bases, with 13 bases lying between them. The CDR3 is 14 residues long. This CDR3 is CASIGAESSYEQYF. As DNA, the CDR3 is TGTGCCAGCATCGGAGCGGAAAGCTCCTACGAGCAGTACTTC.

CDR3 protein: CGVQGAFTDTQYF. CDR3 nucleotides: TGTGGCGTACAGGGGGCTTTCACAGATACGCAGTATTTT. The chain joins TRBV6-1 to TRBJ2-3; 9 bases are a match to TRBD1. The CDR3 runs to 13 residues. The germline V gene has CDR1 MNHNS and CDR2 SASEGT.

The CDR3: CASSLHSTGSNEKLFF. The CDR3 coding sequence is TGTGCCAGTAGTCTCCACTCGACGGGCAGTAATGAAAAACTGTTTTTT. This chain connects TRBV19 to TRBJ1-4; no reliable D call. Germline values: CDR1 LNHDA, CDR2 SQIVND (reference sequence). This CDR3 has 16 amino acids. V was pared by 5 bases and J by 4 bases, with 17 bases between.

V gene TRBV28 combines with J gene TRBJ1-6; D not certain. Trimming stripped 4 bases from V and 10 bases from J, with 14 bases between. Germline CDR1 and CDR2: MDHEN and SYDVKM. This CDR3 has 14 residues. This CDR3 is CASSSRAPGSPLHF. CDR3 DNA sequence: TGTGCCAGCAGTTCCCGGGCCCCGGGATCACCCCTCCACTTT.

CDR3 sequence reads: CASSAGREGTYEQYF. Here the CDR3 DNA reads TGTGCCAGCTCAGCCGGGCGGGAGGGCACCTACGAGCAGTACTTC. The chain links TRBV18 to TRBJ2-7; TRBD2 agrees at 9 bases. In germline, CDR1 is KGHSH, CDR2 LQKENI. Trimming at V came to 5 bases and at J to 2 bases, leaving 7 bases not matched to a gene. This CDR3 contains 15 residues.

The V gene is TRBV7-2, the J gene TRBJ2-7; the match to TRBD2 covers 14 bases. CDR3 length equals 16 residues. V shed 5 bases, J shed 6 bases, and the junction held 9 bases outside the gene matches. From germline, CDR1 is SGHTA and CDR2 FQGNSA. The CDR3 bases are TGTGCCAGCAGCAATAATCCGGGACTAGCGGGGGTCGAGCAGTACTTC. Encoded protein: CASSNNPGLAGVEQYF.

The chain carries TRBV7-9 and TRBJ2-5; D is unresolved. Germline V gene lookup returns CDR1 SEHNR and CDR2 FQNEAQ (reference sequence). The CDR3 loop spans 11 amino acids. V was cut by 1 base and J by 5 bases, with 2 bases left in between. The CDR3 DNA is TGTGCCAGCAGCTTAGTCGAGACCCAGTACTTC. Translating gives CASSLVETQYF. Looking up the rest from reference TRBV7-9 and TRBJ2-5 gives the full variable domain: DTGVSQNPRHKITKRGQNVTFRCDPISEHNRLYWYRQTLGQGPEFLTYFQNEAQLEKSRLLSDRFSAERPKGSFSTLEIQRTEQGDSAMYLCASSLVETQYFGPGTRLLVL.

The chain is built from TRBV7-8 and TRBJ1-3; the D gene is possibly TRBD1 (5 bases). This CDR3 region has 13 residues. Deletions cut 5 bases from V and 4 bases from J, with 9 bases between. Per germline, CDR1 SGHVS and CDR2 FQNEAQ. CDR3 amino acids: CASSPRQGNTIYF. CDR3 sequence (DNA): TGTGCCAGCAGCCCAAGACAGGGAAACACCATATATTTT.

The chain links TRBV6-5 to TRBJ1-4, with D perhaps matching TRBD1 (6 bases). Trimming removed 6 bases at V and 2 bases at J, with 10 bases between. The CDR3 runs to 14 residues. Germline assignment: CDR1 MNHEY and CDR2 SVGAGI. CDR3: CASRKGGTNEKLFF. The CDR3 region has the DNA TGTGCCAGCAGGAAGGGGGGGACTAATGAAAAACTGTTTTTT.

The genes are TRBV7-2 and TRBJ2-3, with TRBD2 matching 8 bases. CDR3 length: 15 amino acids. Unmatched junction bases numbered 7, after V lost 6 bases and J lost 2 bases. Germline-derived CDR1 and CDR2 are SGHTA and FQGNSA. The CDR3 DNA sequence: TGTGCCAGCAGGCCAATAGCGGGGAACACAGATACGCAGTATTTT. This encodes CASRPIAGNTDTQYF.

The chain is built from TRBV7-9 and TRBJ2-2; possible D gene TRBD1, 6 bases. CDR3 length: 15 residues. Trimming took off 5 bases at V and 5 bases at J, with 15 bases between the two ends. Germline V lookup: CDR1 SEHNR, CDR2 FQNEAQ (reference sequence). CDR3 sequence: CASSHLQGITGELFF. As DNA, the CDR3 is TGTGCCAGCAGCCACTTACAGGGTATAACCGGGGAGCTGTTTTTT. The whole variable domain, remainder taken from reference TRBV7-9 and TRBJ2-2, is DTGVSQNPRHKITKRGQNVTFRCDPISEHNRLYWYRQTLGQGPEFLTYFQNEAQLEKSRLLSDRFSAERPKGSFSTLEIQRTEQGDSAMYLCASSHLQGITGELFFGEGSRLTVL.